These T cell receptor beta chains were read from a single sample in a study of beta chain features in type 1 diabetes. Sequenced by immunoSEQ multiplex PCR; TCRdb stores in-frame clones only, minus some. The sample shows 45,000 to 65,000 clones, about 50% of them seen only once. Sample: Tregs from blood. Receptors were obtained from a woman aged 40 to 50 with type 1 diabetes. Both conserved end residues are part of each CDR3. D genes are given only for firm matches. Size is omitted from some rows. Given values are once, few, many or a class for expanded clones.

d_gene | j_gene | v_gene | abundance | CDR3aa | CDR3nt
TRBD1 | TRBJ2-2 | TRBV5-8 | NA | CASSWWTGSNTGELFF | TGTGCCAGCAGCTGGTGGACAGGTTCGAACACCGGGGAGCTGTTTTTT
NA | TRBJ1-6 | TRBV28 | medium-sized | CASSLGLKSSYNSPLHF | TGTGCCAGCAGTTTGGGACTTAAGAGCTCCTATAATTCACCCCTCCACTTT
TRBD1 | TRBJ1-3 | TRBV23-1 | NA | CASRLRRGLSGNTIYF | TGCGCCAGCCGCCTGCGAAGGGGGCTCTCTGGAAACACCATATATTTT
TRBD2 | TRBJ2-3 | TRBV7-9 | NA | CASSPRLAGTDTQYF | TGTGCCAGCAGCCCACGACTAGCGGGGACAGATACGCAGTATTTT
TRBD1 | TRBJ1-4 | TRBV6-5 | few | CASSYPGQGNEKLFF | TGTGCCAGCAGTTATCCGGGACAGGGGAATGAAAAACTGTTTTTT
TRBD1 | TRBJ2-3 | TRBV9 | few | CASSNTGGYGTDTQYF | TGTGCCAGCAGCAATACAGGGGGCTATGGTACAGATACGCAGTATTTT
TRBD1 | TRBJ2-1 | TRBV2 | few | CASREARQGYNEQFF | TGTGCCAGCAGAGAGGCAAGACAGGGGTACAATGAGCAGTTCTTC
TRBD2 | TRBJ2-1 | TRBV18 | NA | CASSPPGTSGYNEQFF | TGTGCCAGCTCACCACCCGGGACTAGCGGGTACAATGAGCAGTTCTTC
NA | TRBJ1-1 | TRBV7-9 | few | CASSLIGGGTEAFF | TGTGCCAGCAGCTTAATCGGGGGAGGGACTGAAGCTTTCTTT
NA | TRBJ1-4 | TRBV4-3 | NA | CASSQEARGALIEKLFF | TGCGCCAGCAGCCAAGAGGCTCGGGGGGCGCTTATTGAAAAACTGTTTTTT
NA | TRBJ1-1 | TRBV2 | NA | CASSDSRQSLAFF | TGTGCCAGCAGTGATAGTCGACAGAGCCTGGCTTTCTTT
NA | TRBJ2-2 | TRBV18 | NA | CASSPPAATGELFF | TGTGCCAGCTCACCACCGGCGGCTACCGGGGAGCTGTTTTTT
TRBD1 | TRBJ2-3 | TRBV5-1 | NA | CASSLGQGPDTQYF | TGCGCCAGCAGCTTGGGACAGGGACCAGATACGCAGTATTTT
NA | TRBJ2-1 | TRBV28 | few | CASSSDNYNEQFF | TGTGCCAGCAGTTCGGACAACTACAATGAGCAGTTCTTC
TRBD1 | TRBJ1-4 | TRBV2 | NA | CASSRQGWVFF | TGTGCCAGCAGTCGACAGGGTTGGGTGTTTTTT
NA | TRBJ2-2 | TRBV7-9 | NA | CASSLKAGAGELFF | TGTGCCAGCAGCTTAAAAGCTGGTGCCGGGGAGCTGTTTTTT
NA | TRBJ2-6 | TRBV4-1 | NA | CASSQGRVSGANVLTF | TGCGCCAGCAGCCAAGGACGGGTCTCTGGGGCCAACGTCCTGACTTTC
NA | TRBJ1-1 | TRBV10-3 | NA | CAISRQDRDTEAFF | TGTGCCATCAGCAGACAGGATAGGGACACTGAAGCTTTCTTT
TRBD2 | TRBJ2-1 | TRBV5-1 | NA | CASSRRSGTSATLRGNEQFF | TGCGCCAGCAGTCGGCGGAGCGGGACTAGCGCCACTTTAAGGGGGAATGAGCAGTTCTTC
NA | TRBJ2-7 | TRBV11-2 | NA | CASSLQYEQYF | TGTGCCAGCAGCTTACAGTACGAGCAGTACTTC
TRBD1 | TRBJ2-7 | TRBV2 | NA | CASRKQGAYIYEQYF | TGTGCCAGCAGGAAACAGGGGGCTTATATCTACGAGCAGTACTTC
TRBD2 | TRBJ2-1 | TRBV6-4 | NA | CASSDRLAGFNEQFF | TGTGCCAGCAGTGACCGACTAGCGGGTTTCAATGAGCAGTTCTTC
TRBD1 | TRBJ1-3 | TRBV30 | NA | CAWSADRVGNTIYF | TGTGCCTGGAGTGCGGACAGGGTGGGAAACACCATATATTTT
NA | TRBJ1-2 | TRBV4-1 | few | CASSQDRRDYYGYTF | TGCGCCAGCAGCCAAGATCGACGGGACTACTATGGCTACACCTTC
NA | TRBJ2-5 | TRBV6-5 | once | CASRIGAGVGTQYF | TGTGCCAGCAGAATAGGCGCAGGGGTCGGGACCCAGTACTTC
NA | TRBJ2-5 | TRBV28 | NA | CASSSRETQYF | TGTGCCAGCAGTTCTCGGGAGACCCAGTACTTC
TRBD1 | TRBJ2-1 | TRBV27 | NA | CASRQGAHNEQFF | TGTGCCAGCAGACAGGGGGCCCACAATGAGCAGTTCTTC